This section outlines one T cell receptor (beta chain) sequence together with its context. This same CDR3 is encoded by further DNA sequences in the sample. This entry belongs to a study of blood T cell repertoires in COVID-19. Only in-frame clones appear in the TCRdb table, and some are missing; sequencing was by immunoSEQ multiplex PCR. In the table there are 200,000 to 300,000 clones, around nine tenths of which are singletons. Germline trimming cut 2 bases from V and 7 bases from J; bases unmatched to any gene: 3. Germline loops: CDR1 SGHRS, CDR2 YFSETQ. This CDR3 has 14 amino acids. The V gene is TRBV5-1, the J gene TRBJ1-4; 9 nucleotides line up with TRBD1. Sequencing input: peripheral blood. This TCR was recovered from a woman between 55 and 75 years old with COVID-19, enrolled during active disease. The CDR3 is CASSLQGAGEKLFF. The CDR3 nucleotides are TGCGCCAGCAGCTTACAGGGGGCGGGTGAAAAACTGTTTTTT.